Each of the 11 T cell receptor beta chains below was sequenced from the same sample in a study of blood T cell repertoires in COVID-19. Profiling relied on immunoSEQ multiplex PCR, and the TCRdb table lists in-frame clones only, not all of them. In the table there are roughly 150,000 clones, about 86% of which are singletons. Sample: PBMCs or T cells enriched from blood (not recorded which). The receptors come from a man aged 50 to 59 who had recovered from COVID-19.

The V gene is TRBV5-1, the J gene TRBJ1-6; possibly TRBD1 for D (5 bases). Trimming removed 2 bases at V and 12 bases at J, with 21 bases between. CDR1 is SGHRS, CDR2 YFSETQ, per germline. This CDR3 region has 16 residues. CDR3 coding DNA: TGCGCCAGCAGCTTCCCCGCAGGGCCCTTATTGGGACCCCTCCACTTT. Its protein product is CASSFPAGPLLGPLHF.

The J gene is TRBJ2-1, the V gene TRBV11-3; 7 positions match TRBD1. Germline trimming cut 5 bases from V and 2 bases from J; bases unmatched to any gene: 6. The CDR3 consists of 15 residues. The germline V gene has CDR1 SGHNT and CDR2 YENEEA. CDR3 nucleotides: TGTGCCAGCAGCCCGAGACAGGGACCCTACAATGAGCAGTTCTTC. As protein: CASSPRQGPYNEQFF.

The genes are TRBV6-5 and TRBJ1-2; 9 bases align to TRBD1. The germline gives CDR1 MNHEY, CDR2 SVGAGI. The CDR3 is made up of 13 amino acids. J gave up 8 bases and V 7 bases, and 8 bases lay outside the gene matches. CDR3 amino acids: CASTQRTGDGYTF. DNA for the CDR3: TGTGCCAGCACCCAAAGGACAGGGGACGGCTACACCTTC.

The CDR3 DNA follows: TGCAGCGTTGAAGTTAGCGGGGTTAACACCGGGGAGCTGTTTTTT. This gives the protein CSVEVSGVNTGELFF. This sequence joins TRBV29-1 and TRBJ2-2; 8 bases map to TRBD2. After removal of 1 base from V and 2 bases from J, the junction contained 3 bases not matched to a gene. The CDR3 runs to 15 residues. Per the germline V gene, CDR1 is SQVTM and CDR2 is ANQGSEA.

The rearrangement joins TRBV6-6 to TRBJ2-3; D is possibly TRBD1 (6 bases). Germline lookup yields CDR1 MNHNY and CDR2 SVGAGI (reference sequence). The V end lost 7 bases, the J end lost 3 bases, and 14 bases lay between the germline ends. The CDR3 has 14 amino acids. The CDR3 reads CASITDRATDTQYF. CDR3 sequence (DNA): TGTGCCAGCATCACGGACAGAGCTACAGATACGCAGTATTTT.

The chain carries TRBV11-2 and TRBJ1-1; D is unclear. V lost 5 bases, J lost 1 base, and 11 bases lay in between. This CDR3 is built from 14 residues. Germline lookup yields CDR1 SGHAT and CDR2 FQNNGV. CDR3 DNA sequence: TGTGCCAGCAGCCCGAGGACTGCGAACACTGAAGCTTTCTTT. The encoded protein is CASSPRTANTEAFF. Filled out from reference TRBV11-2 and TRBJ1-1, the complete variable domain reads EAGVAQSPRYKIIEKRQSVAFWCNPISGHATLYWYQQILGQGPKLLIQFQNNGVVDDSQLPKDRFSAERLKGVDSTLKIQPAKLEDSAVYLCASSPRTANTEAFFGQGTRLTVV.

V and J are TRBV9 and TRBJ1-2; possible D gene TRBD1, 5 bases. Germline V CDR1 and CDR2: SGDLS, YYNGEE. CDR3 length equals 15 residues. Trimming shortened V by 4 bases and J by 4 bases, and 17 bases separated the two germline ends. Written as DNA, the CDR3 is TGTGCCAGCAGCCACCGGGACTCCCCCGCCTATGGCTACACCTTC. It yields the protein CASSHRDSPAYGYTF.

The gene calls are TRBV4-1 and TRBJ1-5; D perhaps matches TRBD1 (5 bases). The V gene's germline CDR1 is MGHRA and CDR2 YSYEKL. The CDR3 totals 16 residues. V was cut by 4 bases and J by 5 bases, with 18 bases left in between. The CDR3 loop is CASSLTTDSLYQPQHF. DNA for the CDR3: TGCGCCAGCAGCCTCACAACTGACAGTTTATATCAGCCCCAGCATTTT.

The table lists this clone with a few counts. The chain employs TRBV2 and TRBJ2-5; a weak D match, TRBD1 (5 bases). CDR1 is SNHLY and CDR2 is FYNNEI in the germline V gene. This CDR3 region has 15 residues. Deletions cut 6 bases from V and 1 base from J, with 15 bases between. This chain's CDR3 is CASRATVTLQETQYF. The CDR3 nucleotides read TGTGCCAGCAGGGCGACAGTCACCCTCCAAGAGACCCAGTACTTC.

The V call is TRBV10-3, the J call TRBJ1-1, with a tentative D call TRBD1 (6 bases). CDR3 length: 15 amino acids. Germline values: CDR1 ENHRY, CDR2 SYGVKD. The ends were cut back, 3 bases at V and 1 base at J, with 12 bases in the middle. The CDR3 spells CAISDPGHTNTEAFF. The DNA of the CDR3 is TGTGCCATCAGTGATCCGGGACACACGAACACTGAAGCTTTCTTT.

V is TRBV29-1 and J is TRBJ2-1; 14 bases fit TRBD2. There are 14 residues in the CDR3. CDR1 SQVTM and CDR2 ANQGSEA come from the germline V gene. V was pared by 5 bases and J by 7 bases, with 4 bases of the junction left unmatched. The CDR3 DNA reads TGCAGCGTTTCCCGGACTAGCGGGGGGAATGAGCAGTTCTTC. Translation gives CSVSRTSGGNEQFF.